Reported below is one T cell receptor beta chain. The CDR3 is 14 residues long. These data originate in a study of neoadjuvant anti-PD-1 for oral cavity cancer. Clones were read by immunoSEQ multiplex PCR, and TCRdb kept only the in-frame ones, dropping some. The table has 60,000 to 80,000 clones, around four fifths seen once; the top ten hold around 2.6%. This receptor was identified in a person aged 35 to 85 with oral cavity squamous cell carcinoma. The specimen was PBMCs, collected before nivolumab (anti-PD-1) treatment. The genes are TRBV21-1 and TRBJ2-7. TRBV21-1 is given as a pseudogene. CDR3 region: CASRKKVGTYEQYF. The CDR3 coding sequence is TGTGCCAGCAGGAAAAAAGTAGGGACCTACGAGCAGTACTTC.